This T cell receptor (beta chain) was retrieved from a study of CD8 T cells in Susac syndrome. With random hexamers, about 0.5 to 1 ug RNA was reverse transcribed. Using its own MiXCR run on the immunoSEQ multiplex PCR reads, TCRdb lists one record per CDR3 protein. The repertoire holds some 200,000 distinct CDR3 sequences, with 95% as singletons. Per germline, CDR1 GTSNPN and CDR2 SVGIG (reference sequence). The CDR3 sequence is 17 residues long. V gave up 3 bases and J gave up 4 bases, with 25 bases separating them. The origin of this receptor is a human donor with multiple sclerosis. The V and J genes are TRBV30 and TRBJ2-7, with D perhaps given as TRBD1 or TRBD2 (7 bases each). The sequencing sample was made of CD4+ T cells from PBMCs. DNA for the CDR3: TGTGCCTGGAGCCTCGGGAGCGGGGACAGCCCCGGGTACGAGCAGTACTTC. Translated: CAWSLGSGDSPGYEQYF. Drawing the rest from reference TRBV30 and TRBJ2-7, the complete variable domain is SQTIHQWPATLVQPVGSPLSLECTVEGTSNPNLYWYRQAAGRGLQLLFYSVGIGQISSEVPQNLSASRPQDRQFILSSKKLLLSDSGFYLCAWSLGSGDSPGYEQYFGPGTRLTVT.